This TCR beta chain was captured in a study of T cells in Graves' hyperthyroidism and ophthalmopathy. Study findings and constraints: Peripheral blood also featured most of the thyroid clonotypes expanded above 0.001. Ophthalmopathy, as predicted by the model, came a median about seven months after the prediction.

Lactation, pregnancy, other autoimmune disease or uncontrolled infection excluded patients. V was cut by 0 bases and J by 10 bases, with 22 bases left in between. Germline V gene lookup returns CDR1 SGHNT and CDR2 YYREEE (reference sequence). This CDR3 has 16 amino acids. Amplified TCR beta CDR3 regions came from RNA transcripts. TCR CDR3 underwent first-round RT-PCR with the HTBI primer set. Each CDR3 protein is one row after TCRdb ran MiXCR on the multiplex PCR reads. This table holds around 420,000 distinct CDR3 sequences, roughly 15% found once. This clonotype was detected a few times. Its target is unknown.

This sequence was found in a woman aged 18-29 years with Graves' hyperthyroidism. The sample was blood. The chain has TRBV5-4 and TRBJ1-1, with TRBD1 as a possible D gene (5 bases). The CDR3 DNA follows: TGTGCCAGCAGCTTGGAACGGCGGACCTCCGATGGGGGAGCTTTCTTT. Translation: CASSLERRTSDGGAFF.